Listed below are T cell receptor beta chains from one sample, sequenced in a study of CD8 T cells in Susac syndrome. TCRdb reprocessed the immunoSEQ multiplex PCR reads via MiXCR and lists one record per CDR3 protein. The sample consists of some 200,000 distinct CDR3 sequences, 80% to 95% of them appearing once. The sequenced sample consisted of CD8+ T cells from PBMCs. The source is a human donor with multiple sclerosis. Both conserved end residues are part of each CDR3. D genes are given only for firm matches. Where a row states a size, it is once, few, many or the class of an expanded clone; other rows omit it.

j_gene: TRBJ1-1; abundance: once; v_gene: TRBV5-6; d_gene: -; CDR3nt: TGTGCCAGCAGCTTGGGTTCCAGTATAACTGAAGCTTTCTTT; CDR3aa: CASSLGSSITEAFF
j_gene: TRBJ2-7; abundance: -; v_gene: TRBV30; d_gene: TRBD1; CDR3nt: TGTGCCTGGAGTGTAGGGACAGCCTCCTACGAGCAGTACTTC; CDR3aa: CAWSVGTASYEQYF
j_gene: TRBJ2-5; abundance: -; v_gene: TRBV14; d_gene: TRBD2; CDR3nt: TGTGCCAGCAGCCAAGCATTTGCTAGCGGGACCGAGACCCAGTACTTC; CDR3aa: CASSQAFASGTETQYF
j_gene: TRBJ1-2; abundance: -; v_gene: TRBV7-9; d_gene: -; CDR3nt: TGTGCCAGCAGGAGGGGAGATAACTATGGCTACACCTTC; CDR3aa: CASRRGDNYGYTF
j_gene: TRBJ2-7; abundance: -; v_gene: TRBV14; d_gene: -; CDR3nt: TGTGCCAGCAGCTGGGGGCAGGGGCGGGCCTACGAGCAGTACTTC; CDR3aa: CASSWGQGRAYEQYF
j_gene: TRBJ1-5; abundance: -; v_gene: TRBV27; d_gene: -; CDR3nt: TGTGCCAGCAGTCTCGGGTCTTTCAATCAGCCCCAGCATTTT; CDR3aa: CASSLGSFNQPQHF
j_gene: TRBJ2-5; abundance: -; v_gene: TRBV13; d_gene: TRBD1; CDR3nt: TGTGCCAGCAGCCTGGGACAGACCGAAGAGACCCAGTACTTC; CDR3aa: CASSLGQTEETQYF
j_gene: TRBJ2-4; abundance: -; v_gene: TRBV19; d_gene: -; CDR3nt: TGTGCCAGTAGTTGGGGTTACGGGGCCAAAAACATTCAGTACTTC; CDR3aa: CASSWGYGAKNIQYF
j_gene: TRBJ2-1; abundance: -; v_gene: TRBV12-3/TRBV12-4; d_gene: -; CDR3nt: TGTGCCAGCAGCCCTAGCTACAATTATGATGAGCAGTTCTTC; CDR3aa: CASSPSYNYDEQFF
j_gene: TRBJ2-4; abundance: -; v_gene: TRBV25-1; d_gene: -; CDR3nt: TGTGCCAGCACCCCCAACGGGGAGAACATTCAGTACTTC; CDR3aa: CASTPNGENIQYF
j_gene: TRBJ2-5; abundance: -; v_gene: TRBV30; d_gene: TRBD2; CDR3nt: TGTGCCTGGTTGGGCGGGGGTCTCCAAGAGACCCAGTACTTC; CDR3aa: CAWLGGGLQETQYF
j_gene: TRBJ2-1; abundance: -; v_gene: TRBV3-1; d_gene: -; CDR3nt: TGTGCCAGCAGCTCACATGTCCTCCCAGATAATGAGCAGTTCTTC; CDR3aa: CASSSHVLPDNEQFF
j_gene: TRBJ2-1; abundance: -; v_gene: TRBV7-8; d_gene: -; CDR3nt: TGTGCCAGCAGCCGGGACGTCTCCTCCTACAATGAGCAGTTCTTC; CDR3aa: CASSRDVSSYNEQFF
j_gene: TRBJ1-3; abundance: -; v_gene: TRBV13; d_gene: -; CDR3nt: TGTGCCAGCAGCCGACCAGGGAATTCAGAAAACACCATATATTTT; CDR3aa: CASSRPGNSENTIYF
j_gene: TRBJ1-1; abundance: -; v_gene: TRBV18; d_gene: -; CDR3nt: TGTGCCAGCTCACCACTTCCGTTCGCCGAGGAGAACACTGAAGCTTTCTTT; CDR3aa: CASSPLPFAEENTEAFF
j_gene: TRBJ2-3; abundance: -; v_gene: TRBV14; d_gene: -; CDR3nt: TGTGCCAGCAGCCAAGTTCGGAAGAGCACAGATACGCAGTATTTT; CDR3aa: CASSQVRKSTDTQYF
j_gene: TRBJ2-5; abundance: -; v_gene: TRBV6-6; d_gene: -; CDR3nt: TGTGCCAGCAGTTACTCACCGAGTCAAGAGACCCAGTACTTC; CDR3aa: CASSYSPSQETQYF
j_gene: TRBJ2-5; abundance: -; v_gene: TRBV7-3; d_gene: -; CDR3nt: TGTGCCAGCAGCTTAGCGGCCAAGGAGACCCAGTACTTC; CDR3aa: CASSLAAKETQYF
j_gene: TRBJ2-4; abundance: -; v_gene: TRBV10-3; d_gene: TRBD2; CDR3nt: TGTGCCATCAGCCGGACTAGTAAGAACATTCAGTACTTC; CDR3aa: CAISRTSKNIQYF
j_gene: TRBJ1-2; abundance: -; v_gene: TRBV3-1; d_gene: TRBD1; CDR3nt: TGTGCCACCCGAAGAGACAGGGAAGGCTATGGCTACACCTTC; CDR3aa: CATRRDREGYGYTF